A selection of T cell receptor beta chains follows, all from one sample in a study of T cell responses to AZD1222 COVID-19 vaccine. TCRdb's table, derived via immunoSEQ multiplex PCR, lists solely in-frame clones and lacks some. The sample has about 99,000 clones, about 85% seen once. Sequences were derived from peripheral blood, sampled on day 0 of AZD1222 vaccination. The receptors here all came from an adult in good health. CDR3s include the opening cysteine and the closing phenylalanine or tryptophan. The D gene is left open where the match is weak. Not every row has a clone size; where given, it reads once, few, many or a size class.

d_gene	v_gene	j_gene	abundance	CDR3aa	CDR3nt
-	TRBV4-2	TRBJ1-3	-	CASSPGRSSGNTIYF	TGTGCCAGCAGCCCTGGCAGGAGCTCTGGAAACACCATATATTTT
TRBD1	TRBV24-1	TRBJ1-5	-	CATSDSTGATQPQHF	TGTGCCACCAGTGATTCAACAGGGGCGACTCAGCCCCAGCATTTT
-	TRBV7-3	TRBJ2-1	-	CASSDPTRGYNEQFF	TGTGCCAGCAGCGATCCGACGCGGGGTTACAATGAGCAGTTCTTC
TRBD1	TRBV28	TRBJ1-6	-	CASSPGTGGSPLHF	TGTGCCAGCAGCCCCGGGACAGGCGGATCACCCCTCCACTTT
-	TRBV5-5	TRBJ2-7	-	CASSLSPTYEQYF	TGTGCCAGCAGCTTGTCGCCCACCTACGAGCAGTACTTC
-	TRBV6-6	TRBJ1-1	-	CASSYFRGTEAFF	TGTGCCAGCAGTTACTTTCGGGGTACTGAAGCTTTCTTT
-	TRBV20-1	TRBJ2-5	few	CSARSGETQYF	TGCAGTGCTAGGAGCGGGGAGACCCAGTACTTC
-	TRBV18	TRBJ2-5	-	CASSSTGQGETQYF	TGTGCCAGCTCCTCCACAGGTCAGGGAGAGACCCAGTACTTC
TRBD1	TRBV5-4	TRBJ1-1	-	CASSVQGARGTEAFF	TGTGCCAGCAGCGTACAGGGGGCGAGGGGCACTGAAGCTTTCTTT
-	TRBV5-4	TRBJ1-1	-	CASSLEVLGVDAEAFF	TGTGCCAGCAGCTTGGAGGTTCTGGGGGTTGACGCTGAAGCTTTCTTT